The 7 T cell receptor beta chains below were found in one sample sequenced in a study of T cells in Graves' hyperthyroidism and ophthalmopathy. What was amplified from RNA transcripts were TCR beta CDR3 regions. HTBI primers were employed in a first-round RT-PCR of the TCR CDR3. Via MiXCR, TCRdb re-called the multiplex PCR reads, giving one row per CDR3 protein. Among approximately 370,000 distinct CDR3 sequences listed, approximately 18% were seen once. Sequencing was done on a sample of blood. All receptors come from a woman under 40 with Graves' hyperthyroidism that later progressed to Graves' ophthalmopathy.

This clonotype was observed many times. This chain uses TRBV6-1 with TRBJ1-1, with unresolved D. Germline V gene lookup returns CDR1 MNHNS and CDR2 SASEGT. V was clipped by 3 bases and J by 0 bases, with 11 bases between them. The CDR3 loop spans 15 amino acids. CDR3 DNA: TGTGCCAGCAGTGACGGGCTGAGCGTGAACACTGAAGCTTTCTTT. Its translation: CASSDGLSVNTEAFF.

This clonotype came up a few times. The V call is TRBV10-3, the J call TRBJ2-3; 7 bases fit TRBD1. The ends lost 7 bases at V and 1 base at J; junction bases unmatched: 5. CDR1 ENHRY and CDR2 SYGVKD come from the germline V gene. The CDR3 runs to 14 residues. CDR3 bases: TGTGCCATCACCGATGGACAGGGCACAGATACGCAGTATTTT. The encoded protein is CAITDGQGTDTQYF.

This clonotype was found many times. CDR3 bases: TGTGCCATCACTACGGGAGAGGGACAGGGGTATCCCGGGGAGCTGTTTTTT. Translation: CAITTGEGQGYPGELFF. The chain uses TRBV10-3 and TRBJ2-2; 10 bases line up with TRBD1. V was pared by 7 bases and J by 6 bases, with 14 bases of the junction left unmatched. The CDR3 sequence is 17 residues long. From germline, CDR1 is ENHRY and CDR2 SYGVKD.

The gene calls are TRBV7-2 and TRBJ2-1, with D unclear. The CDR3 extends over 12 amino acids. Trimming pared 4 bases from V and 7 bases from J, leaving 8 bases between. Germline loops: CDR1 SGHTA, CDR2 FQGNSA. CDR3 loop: CASSSGRNEQFF. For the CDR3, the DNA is TGTGCCAGCAGCTCAGGTAGAAATGAGCAGTTCTTC.

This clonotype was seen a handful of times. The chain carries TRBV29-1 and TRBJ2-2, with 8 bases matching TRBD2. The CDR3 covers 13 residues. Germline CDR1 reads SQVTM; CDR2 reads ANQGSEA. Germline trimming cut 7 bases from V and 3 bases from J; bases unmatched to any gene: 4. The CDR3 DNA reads TGCAGCGCTACTAGCGGCTACACCGGGGAGCTGTTTTTT. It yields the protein CSATSGYTGELFF.

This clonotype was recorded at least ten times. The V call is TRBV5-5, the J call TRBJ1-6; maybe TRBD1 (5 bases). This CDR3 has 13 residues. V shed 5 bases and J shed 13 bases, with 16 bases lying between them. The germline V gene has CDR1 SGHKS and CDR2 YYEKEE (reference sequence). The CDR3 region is CASSHTDKAPLHF. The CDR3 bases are TGTGCCAGCAGTCACACGGACAAGGCGCCCCTCCACTTT.

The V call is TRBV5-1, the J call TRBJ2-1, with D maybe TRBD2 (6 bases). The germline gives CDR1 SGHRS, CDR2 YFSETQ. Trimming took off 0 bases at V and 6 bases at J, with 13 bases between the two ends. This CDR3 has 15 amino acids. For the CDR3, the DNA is TGCGCCAGCAGCTTGGATTCTAGCGAGGGCAATGAGCAGTTCTTC. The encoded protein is CASSLDSSEGNEQFF.